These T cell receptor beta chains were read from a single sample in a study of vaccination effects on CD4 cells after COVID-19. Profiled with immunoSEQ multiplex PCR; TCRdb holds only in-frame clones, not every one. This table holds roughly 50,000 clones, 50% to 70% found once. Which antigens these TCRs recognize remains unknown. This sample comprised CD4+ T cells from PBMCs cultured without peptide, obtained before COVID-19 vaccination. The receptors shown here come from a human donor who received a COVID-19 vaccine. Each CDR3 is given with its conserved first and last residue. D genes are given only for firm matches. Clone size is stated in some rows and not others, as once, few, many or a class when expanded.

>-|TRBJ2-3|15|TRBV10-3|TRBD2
TGTGCCATCAGTGAGTGGACTAGCGGCACAGATACGCAGTATTTT
CAISEWTSGTDTQYF
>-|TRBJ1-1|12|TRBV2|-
TGTGCCAGCAGCTCGGAAGGGGCTGAAGCTTTCTTT
CASSSEGAEAFF
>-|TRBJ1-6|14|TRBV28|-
TGTGCCAGCAGTTATTTACAAGGCAATTCACCCCTCCACTTT
CASSYLQGNSPLHF
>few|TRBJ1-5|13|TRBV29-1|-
TGCAGCGTTGGACAGAGCGAAAATCAGCCCCAGCATTTT
CSVGQSENQPQHF
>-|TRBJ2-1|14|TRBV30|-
TGTGCCTGGCACGGAGAGCGCTCCTACAATGAGCAGTTCTTC
CAWHGERSYNEQFF
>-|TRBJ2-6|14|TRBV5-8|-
TGTGCCAGCTCCCCACGGTCTGGCGCCAACGTCCTGACTTTC
CASSPRSGANVLTF
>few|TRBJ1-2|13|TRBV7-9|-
TGTGCCAGCAGCTTACAGGGTGGTCAAGGCTACACCTTC
CASSLQGGQGYTF
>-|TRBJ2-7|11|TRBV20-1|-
TGCAGTGCTAGACCCGTCTACGAGCAGTACTTC
CSARPVYEQYF
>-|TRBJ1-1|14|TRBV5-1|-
TGCGCCAGCAGCTGGGCGCGGGGGGACACTGAAGCTTTCTTT
CASSWARGDTEAFF
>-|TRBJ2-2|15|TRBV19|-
TGTGCCAGTACCCCTCGGGGGGCGGTCACCGGGGAGCTGTTTTTT
CASTPRGAVTGELFF
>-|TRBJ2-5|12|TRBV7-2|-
TGTGCCAGCAGTGGGGTTCAAGAGACCCAGTACTTC
CASSGVQETQYF
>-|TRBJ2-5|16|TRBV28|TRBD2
TGTGCCAGCAGCCCTCAGTTAGCGGGCGACCAAGAGACCCAGTACTTC
CASSPQLAGDQETQYF
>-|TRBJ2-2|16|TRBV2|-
TGTGCCAGCAGTTTGACCGGGACAGCGGGCGCCGGGGAGCTGTTTTTT
CASSLTGTAGAGELFF
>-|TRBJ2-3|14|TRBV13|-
TGTGCCAGCAGCTTCTCGAGGAGCACAGATACGCAGTATTTT
CASSFSRSTDTQYF
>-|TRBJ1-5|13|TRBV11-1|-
TGTGCCAGCAGCCCGATGGGGGGGCAGCCCCAGCATTTT
CASSPMGGQPQHF
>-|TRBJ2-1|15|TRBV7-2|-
TGTGCCAGCAGCTTTCCCGGCAGGGGCCACAATGAGCAGTTCTTC
CASSFPGRGHNEQFF
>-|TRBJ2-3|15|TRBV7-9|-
TGTGCCAGCAGCTTACATACAGGGTTTAGAGATACGCAGTATTTT
CASSLHTGFRDTQYF
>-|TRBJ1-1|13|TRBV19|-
TGTGCCAGTAGTATAGTAGGTGACACTGAAGCTTTCTTT
CASSIVGDTEAFF
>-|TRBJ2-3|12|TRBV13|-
TGTGCCAGCAGCTTAAGGACAGATACGCAGTATTTT
CASSLRTDTQYF